The clone carrying this T cell receptor beta chain was detected only once. Naive-designated CD8 cells lacked CD45RO, were positively enriched for CCR7, and omitted terminally differentiated effector memory CD45RA+ cells. The length of the CDR3 is 19 residues. Trimming removed 6 bases at V and 3 bases at J, with 26 bases between. The germline V gene has CDR1 SGHVS and CDR2 FNYEAQ. These data belong to a study of shared clonotypes between healthy human individuals. Some clones are missing from TCRdb's copy, which holds only in-frame ones; the method was immunoSEQ multiplex PCR. The sample contains about 2.2 million clones, 93% of which appear only once.

Specimen: naive CD8+ T cells from PBMCs. The receptor was isolated from a man aged 18 to 29 in good health. Some clones in this sample may be carry-over from other donors' samples. J is TRBJ2-2 and V is TRBV7-6; unclear D gene. For the CDR3, the DNA is TGTGCCAGCAGGCTCGATGCCCCCGTCAGTAGGTCGGACACCGGGGAGCTGTTTTTT. Translation gives CASRLDAPVSRSDTGELFF.